Listed below are T cell receptor beta chains from one sample, sequenced in a study of blood T cell repertoires in COVID-19. Only in-frame clones appear in the TCRdb table, and some are missing; sequencing was by immunoSEQ multiplex PCR. The table has more than 150,000 clones, about four fifths seen once. Specimen: peripheral blood. These receptors were collected from a woman older than 75 with COVID-19, enrolled during active disease. Each CDR3 is given with its conserved first and last residue. The order of the fields is J gene, D gene, clone size, V gene, CDR3 protein, CDR3 DNA. The D gene is left open where the match is weak. A row's size may be missing; if present it is once, few, many or a size class.

TRBJ2-3 | TRBD2 | - | TRBV27 | CASSLTSGRFDTQYF | TGTGCCAGCAGTTTAACTAGCGGGAGGTTTGATACGCAGTATTTT
TRBJ1-4 | - | - | TRBV18 | CASSPPNTGGSEKLFF | TGTGCCAGCTCCCCACCAAACACCGGGGGAAGTGAAAAACTGTTTTTT
TRBJ2-7 | TRBD1 | - | TRBV15 | CATSRETGPLYEQYF | TGTGCCACCAGCAGAGAGACAGGGCCGCTCTACGAGCAGTACTTC
TRBJ1-2 | - | - | TRBV5-4 | CASSSGGGGTTNYGYTF | TGTGCCAGCAGCTCAGGTGGGGGGGGGACTACTAACTATGGCTACACCTTC
TRBJ2-3 | TRBD2 | - | TRBV5-4 | CASSLVLAGTSTDTQYF | TGTGCCAGCAGCTTGGTTCTAGCGGGGACTAGCACAGATACGCAGTATTTT
TRBJ2-1 | TRBD2 | - | TRBV6-4 | CASSKSGGAYNEQFF | TGTGCCAGCAGTAAGTCCGGGGGGGCCTACAATGAGCAGTTCTTC
TRBJ1-1 | TRBD1 | - | TRBV9 | CASSPQGVYTEAFF | TGTGCCAGCAGCCCCCAGGGGGTATACACTGAAGCTTTCTTT
TRBJ2-3 | - | - | TRBV9 | CASSVGQWSTDTQYF | TGTGCCAGCAGCGTAGGGCAGTGGAGCACAGATACGCAGTATTTT
TRBJ1-5 | - | - | TRBV6-6 | CASSLERGNQPQHF | TGTGCCAGCAGTTTGGAGCGGGGCAATCAGCCCCAGCATTTT
TRBJ2-7 | - | many | TRBV11-2 | CASSRSLGTTHYEQYF | TGTGCCAGCAGCCGGAGCCTTGGGACAACACACTACGAGCAGTACTTC
TRBJ1-2 | - | - | TRBV9 | CASSVARGVGYTF | TGTGCCAGCAGCGTAGCGCGGGGGGTCGGCTACACCTTC
TRBJ2-1 | TRBD2 | - | TRBV14 | CASSWTGGRDYNEQFF | TGTGCCAGCAGCTGGACCGGGGGGAGGGACTACAATGAGCAGTTCTTC
TRBJ2-2 | - | - | TRBV4-2 | CASSQAQVPGELFF | TGTGCCAGCAGCCAAGCTCAGGTTCCCGGGGAGCTGTTTTTT
TRBJ1-2 | - | - | TRBV11-3 | CASSLDLGRGYTF | TGTGCCAGCAGCTTAGACCTGGGCCGTGGCTACACCTTC
TRBJ2-7 | TRBD2 | - | TRBV28 | CASRQTSGRAYEQYF | TGTGCCAGCAGACAAACTAGCGGGAGGGCCTACGAGCAGTACTTC
TRBJ2-6 | TRBD2 | - | TRBV4-2 | CASSLGAGDTNVLTF | TGTGCCAGCAGCCTCGGAGCGGGAGATACCAACGTCCTGACTTTC
TRBJ2-7 | TRBD1 | - | TRBV5-1 | CASSLIAGGRYEQYF | TGCGCCAGCAGCTTGATCGCAGGGGGACGCTACGAGCAGTACTTC
TRBJ1-2 | - | - | TRBV5-5 | CASSLSWVTFPYGYTF | TGTGCCAGCAGCTTGTCATGGGTGACTTTTCCCTATGGCTACACCTTC
TRBJ2-7 | - | - | TRBV27 | CASSLVTGSYEQYF | TGTGCCAGCAGTTTAGTTACAGGGTCCTACGAGCAGTACTTC
TRBJ2-2 | TRBD1 | - | TRBV18 | CASSPTGPGELFF | TGTGCCAGCTCACCGACAGGGCCCGGGGAGCTGTTTTTT
TRBJ1-2 | - | - | TRBV6-1 | CASSEVGGEVGYTF | TGTGCCAGCAGTGAAGTAGGGGGGGAAGTGGGCTACACCTTC
TRBJ1-1 | - | - | TRBV7-2 | CASSQPGGVTEAFF | TGTGCCAGCAGCCAACCGGGGGGGGTCACTGAAGCTTTCTTT